This T cell receptor beta chain appears in the sequencing data of a study of blood T cell repertoires in COVID-19. On the study more broadly: Acute-phase and convalescent COVID-19 samples originated in the United States, Italy and Spain.

Assignment of participants to cohorts was predicated upon participant-reported clinical history. A PCR-confirmed or clinician-diagnosed COVID-19 case had contacted exposed participants within 2 weeks of entry. Sequencing used immunoSEQ multiplex PCR; TCRdb keeps in-frame clones, though not all of them. The sample includes a few hundred thousand clones, about 85% seen only once; the top ten take 5% to 8%. This TCR was sampled from a woman between 45 and 60 years old who had been exposed to COVID-19. Input material: PBMCs or T cells enriched from blood (not recorded which).

CDR3 DNA sequence: TGTGCCAGCAGGCGACTGGATAACACTGAAGCTTTCTTT. Encoded protein: CASRRLDNTEAFF. The chain uses TRBV2 and TRBJ1-1; no clear D gene. The V gene lost 6 bases and the J gene lost 2 bases, with 10 bases spanning the gap. Germline CDR1 SNHLY, CDR2 FYNNEI. The CDR3 is 13 residues long.